These T cell receptor beta chains were read from a single sample in a study of OX40 agonist ivuxolimab in advanced cancers. The protocol was immunoSEQ multiplex PCR, while the TCRdb copy is restricted to in-frame clones and leaves out a portion. The sample lists about 61,000 clones, approximately 90% occurring once. The sample here was CD4+ or CD8+ T cells sorted from blood, taken in a trial of the OX40 agonist ivuxolimab. The receptor set was obtained from an adult with an advanced solid tumor such as melanoma, head and neck, liver or kidney cancer. The CDR3 runs from the conserved cysteine through the conserved F or W. D genes are given only for firm matches. Clone size is shown for a subset of rows, as once, few, many or a class of expanded clone.

j_gene: TRBJ2-1; abundance: .; d_gene: .; v_gene: TRBV7-9; CDR3nt: TGTGCCAGCAGCTCGGAACGGTCTTACAATGAGCAGTTCTTC; CDR3aa: CASSSERSYNEQFF
j_gene: TRBJ2-7; abundance: .; d_gene: TRBD1; v_gene: TRBV5-1; CDR3nt: TGCGCCAGCAGATTACAGGGGGGTGGCTACGAGCAGTACTTC; CDR3aa: CASRLQGGGYEQYF
j_gene: TRBJ2-7; abundance: .; d_gene: .; v_gene: TRBV11-3; CDR3nt: TGTGCCAGCAGCTTAGGCTCGGCAGGCGAGCAGTACTTC; CDR3aa: CASSLGSAGEQYF
j_gene: TRBJ2-5; abundance: few; d_gene: .; v_gene: TRBV5-3; CDR3nt: TGTGCCAGAAGCTTGGGGGCCCCGAGGGAGACCCAGTACTTC; CDR3aa: CARSLGAPRETQYF
j_gene: TRBJ2-7; abundance: .; d_gene: .; v_gene: TRBV7-9; CDR3nt: TGTGCCAGCAGCTTGGCTCAGGAGGGAGGATTC; CDR3aa: CASSLAQEGGF
j_gene: TRBJ2-3; abundance: .; d_gene: TRBD1; v_gene: TRBV7-2; CDR3nt: TGTGCCAGCAGCTCGACAGGGTCTGGCACAGATACGCAGTATTTT; CDR3aa: CASSSTGSGTDTQYF
j_gene: TRBJ2-3; abundance: .; d_gene: .; v_gene: TRBV25-1; CDR3nt: TGTGCCAGCAGTGAACGCGGGACAGCTTCTAGCACAGATACGCAGTATTTT; CDR3aa: CASSERGTASSTDTQYF
j_gene: TRBJ2-7; abundance: few; d_gene: .; v_gene: TRBV7-2; CDR3nt: TGTGCCAGCAGCCCGCCACGGGCGGGCTCCTACGAGCAGTACTTC; CDR3aa: CASSPPRAGSYEQYF
j_gene: TRBJ1-4; abundance: .; d_gene: .; v_gene: TRBV5-1; CDR3nt: TGCGCCAGCAGCTTGGCCGGGGACTTTAATGAAAAACTGTTTTTT; CDR3aa: CASSLAGDFNEKLFF
j_gene: TRBJ1-5; abundance: few; d_gene: .; v_gene: TRBV15; CDR3nt: TGTGCCACCAGCGAGATCAACGAGTATCAGCCCCAGCATTTT; CDR3aa: CATSEINEYQPQHF
j_gene: TRBJ1-6; abundance: once; d_gene: TRBD1; v_gene: TRBV5-4; CDR3nt: TGTGCCAGCAGCTTGGAGGGACAGGGGATAAATTCACCCCTCCACTTT; CDR3aa: CASSLEGQGINSPLHF
j_gene: TRBJ2-1; abundance: .; d_gene: TRBD1; v_gene: TRBV4-2; CDR3nt: TGTGCCAGCAGCCCCCGGGACAGGGGGTACAATGAGCAGTTCTTC; CDR3aa: CASSPRDRGYNEQFF
j_gene: TRBJ1-1; abundance: .; d_gene: .; v_gene: TRBV5-1; CDR3nt: TGCGCCAGCAGTATGAGGGTAGGCACTGAAGCTTTCTTT; CDR3aa: CASSMRVGTEAFF
j_gene: TRBJ1-1; abundance: once; d_gene: TRBD1; v_gene: TRBV30; CDR3nt: TGTGCCTTTGCGGGACAGTCGAACACTGAAGCTTTCTTT; CDR3aa: CAFAGQSNTEAFF
j_gene: TRBJ2-5; abundance: .; d_gene: TRBD1; v_gene: TRBV7-2; CDR3nt: TGTGCCAGCAGCCGGACAGGGAAAGAGACCCAGTACTTC; CDR3aa: CASSRTGKETQYF
j_gene: TRBJ1-3; abundance: .; d_gene: .; v_gene: TRBV11-2; CDR3nt: TGTGCCAGCAGCTTACTGATTTCTGGAAACACCATATATTTT; CDR3aa: CASSLLISGNTIYF
j_gene: TRBJ1-1; abundance: .; d_gene: .; v_gene: TRBV29-1; CDR3nt: TGCAGCGTTGGAGGGACCGTGAACACTGAAGCTTTCTTT; CDR3aa: CSVGGTVNTEAFF
j_gene: TRBJ2-1; abundance: .; d_gene: TRBD1; v_gene: TRBV28; CDR3nt: TGTGCCAGCAGTTCCGTGACAGGGTTAGGGACCTACAATGAGCAGTTCTTC; CDR3aa: CASSSVTGLGTYNEQFF
j_gene: TRBJ1-5; abundance: .; d_gene: TRBD1; v_gene: TRBV19; CDR3nt: TGTGCCAGTAGTATTGCCGGACAGGGGAGGAGGAGCAATCAGCCCCAGCATTTT; CDR3aa: CASSIAGQGRRSNQPQHF
j_gene: TRBJ2-1; abundance: .; d_gene: .; v_gene: TRBV29-1; CDR3nt: TGCAGCGTTGACACCGGGGGAGAGCAGTTCTTC; CDR3aa: CSVDTGGEQFF
j_gene: TRBJ2-7; abundance: .; d_gene: .; v_gene: TRBV4-1; CDR3nt: TGCGCCAGCAGCCAAGTGAGGAGAGCCTACGAGCAGTACTTC; CDR3aa: CASSQVRRAYEQYF
j_gene: TRBJ2-7; abundance: .; d_gene: TRBD2; v_gene: TRBV6-5; CDR3nt: TGTGCCAGCAGTTTCAATAGCGGGGGGGCCGGAGAGCAGTACTTC; CDR3aa: CASSFNSGGAGEQYF
j_gene: TRBJ1-2; abundance: .; d_gene: .; v_gene: TRBV6-1; CDR3nt: TGTGCCAGCAGTGAAACTGATGGGATCTATGGCTACACCTTC; CDR3aa: CASSETDGIYGYTF
j_gene: TRBJ1-1; abundance: .; d_gene: TRBD1; v_gene: TRBV18; CDR3nt: TGTGCCAGCTCACCATCGGCAGGGGGCACTGAAGCTTTCTTT; CDR3aa: CASSPSAGGTEAFF
j_gene: TRBJ2-3; abundance: .; d_gene: .; v_gene: TRBV29-1; CDR3nt: TGCAGGGTCTCGACCCATAAAGATACGCAGTATTTT; CDR3aa: CRVSTHKDTQYF
j_gene: TRBJ2-2; abundance: .; d_gene: TRBD1; v_gene: TRBV19; CDR3nt: TGTGCCAGCAAAGACAGGGTGACCGGGGAGCTGTTTTTT; CDR3aa: CASKDRVTGELFF
j_gene: TRBJ2-1; abundance: .; d_gene: .; v_gene: TRBV28; CDR3nt: TGTGCCAGCTCGCCTCTAGCGCTCGAGGCCCCCACAAACAATGAGCAGTTCTTC; CDR3aa: CASSPLALEAPTNNEQFF
j_gene: TRBJ1-4; abundance: .; d_gene: .; v_gene: TRBV6-5; CDR3nt: TGTGCCAGCAGTTTGGGGTGGAGGGTTGACCGGCAAAAACTGTTTTTT; CDR3aa: CASSLGWRVDRQKLFF
j_gene: TRBJ2-5; abundance: .; d_gene: .; v_gene: TRBV11-3; CDR3nt: TGTGCCAGCAGCTTAGGAGGGACACGGCAAGAGACCCAGTACTTC; CDR3aa: CASSLGGTRQETQYF
j_gene: TRBJ2-3; abundance: .; d_gene: TRBD2; v_gene: TRBV11-3; CDR3nt: TGTGCCAGCAGCCCCTCCCCCGGGACTAGCGGGAGCACAGATACGCAGTATTTT; CDR3aa: CASSPSPGTSGSTDTQYF
j_gene: TRBJ1-5; abundance: .; d_gene: .; v_gene: TRBV21-1; CDR3nt: TGTGCCAGCAGCAAATCGCGGGGTGGTAATCAGCCCCAGCATTTT; CDR3aa: CASSKSRGGNQPQHF
j_gene: TRBJ1-1; abundance: .; d_gene: TRBD1; v_gene: TRBV19; CDR3nt: TGTGCCAGTAGTTCGACCGGGACAGAGAACACTGAAGCTTTCTTT; CDR3aa: CASSSTGTENTEAFF
j_gene: TRBJ2-1; abundance: .; d_gene: .; v_gene: TRBV11-2; CDR3nt: TGTGCCAGCGGCCAGGGGGCTAGCGGGGTCGATGAGCAGTTCTTC; CDR3aa: CASGQGASGVDEQFF
j_gene: TRBJ1-5; abundance: .; d_gene: TRBD1; v_gene: TRBV18; CDR3nt: TGTGCCAGCTCACAAACCCCGGGACAGGGGCCCTACAATCAGCCCCAGCATTTT; CDR3aa: CASSQTPGQGPYNQPQHF
j_gene: TRBJ2-5; abundance: .; d_gene: TRBD2; v_gene: TRBV7-2; CDR3nt: TGTGCCAGCAGCATGAACCGGCGGGAGGGCCGGGAGACCCAGTACTTC; CDR3aa: CASSMNRREGRETQYF
j_gene: TRBJ2-4; abundance: .; d_gene: TRBD1; v_gene: TRBV6-1; CDR3nt: TGTGCCAGCACCACAGGGGGATTAAACATTCAGTACTTC; CDR3aa: CASTTGGLNIQYF
j_gene: TRBJ1-2; abundance: .; d_gene: .; v_gene: TRBV6-5; CDR3nt: TGTGCCAGCAGGTATAAAGGATATGGCTACACCTTC; CDR3aa: CASRYKGYGYTF
j_gene: TRBJ2-3; abundance: .; d_gene: TRBD1; v_gene: TRBV28; CDR3nt: TGTGCCAGCAGTTTACCTACAGGGGTCACAGATACGCAGTATTTT; CDR3aa: CASSLPTGVTDTQYF
j_gene: TRBJ2-2; abundance: few; d_gene: .; v_gene: TRBV20-1; CDR3nt: TGCAGTGTGGGGGGCGCCGGGGAGCTGTTTTTT; CDR3aa: CSVGGAGELFF
j_gene: TRBJ1-2; abundance: .; d_gene: .; v_gene: TRBV5-1; CDR3nt: TGCGCCAGCGTGGACCCTGACAGGCCTCAGTCCTATGGCTACACCTTC; CDR3aa: CASVDPDRPQSYGYTF
j_gene: TRBJ2-5; abundance: .; d_gene: TRBD1; v_gene: TRBV5-4; CDR3nt: TGTGCCAGCAGCGTGACAGGGGGCGCAGAGACCCAGTACTTC; CDR3aa: CASSVTGGAETQYF
j_gene: TRBJ2-5; abundance: .; d_gene: TRBD1; v_gene: TRBV7-9; CDR3nt: TGTGCCAGCAGCTCCTACCGGGACAGGGTAGAGACCCAGTACTTC; CDR3aa: CASSSYRDRVETQYF
j_gene: TRBJ1-2; abundance: once; d_gene: TRBD1; v_gene: TRBV6-5; CDR3nt: TGTGCCAGCAGTTACTCGACCCAGGGGGGAGGCTACACCTTC; CDR3aa: CASSYSTQGGGYTF
j_gene: TRBJ2-2; abundance: .; d_gene: .; v_gene: TRBV7-9; CDR3nt: TGTGCCAGCAGCCAACAGCCTACCGGGGAGCTGTTTTTT; CDR3aa: CASSQQPTGELFF
j_gene: TRBJ1-2; abundance: .; d_gene: TRBD1; v_gene: TRBV20-1; CDR3nt: TGCAAGACAGGGAATGAGCATGGCTACACCTTC; CDR3aa: CKTGNEHGYTF
j_gene: TRBJ2-7; abundance: .; d_gene: .; v_gene: TRBV6-1; CDR3nt: TGTGCCAGCACCGAAAGGCTCTACGAGCAGTACTTC; CDR3aa: CASTERLYEQYF
j_gene: TRBJ2-3; abundance: .; d_gene: .; v_gene: TRBV15; CDR3nt: TGTGCCACCAGCGGCGCGGGGCGAAGCACAGATACGCAGTATTTT; CDR3aa: CATSGAGRSTDTQYF
j_gene: TRBJ2-6; abundance: .; d_gene: TRBD1; v_gene: TRBV6-5; CDR3nt: TGTGCCAGCAGTGGACAGGGTAAAGGGGCCAACGTCCTGACTTTC; CDR3aa: CASSGQGKGANVLTF
j_gene: TRBJ1-1; abundance: .; d_gene: .; v_gene: TRBV6-5; CDR3nt: TGTGCCAGCAGACCCGGGACCATGAACACTGAAGCTTTCTTT; CDR3aa: CASRPGTMNTEAFF
j_gene: TRBJ2-4; abundance: .; d_gene: .; v_gene: TRBV5-1; CDR3nt: TGCGCCAGCAGCTTTGGAGGGCGCGATCTTGACATTCAGTACTTC; CDR3aa: CASSFGGRDLDIQYF
j_gene: TRBJ2-7; abundance: .; d_gene: TRBD2; v_gene: TRBV11-2; CDR3nt: TGTGCCAGCACCGAACTAGCGGGAGTAGGTTACGAGCAGTACTTC; CDR3aa: CASTELAGVGYEQYF
j_gene: TRBJ1-4; abundance: .; d_gene: TRBD1; v_gene: TRBV10-3; CDR3nt: TGTGCCATCAGTCCCGGACAGGGAAGTACGAGGACTAATGAAAAACTGTTTTTT; CDR3aa: CAISPGQGSTRTNEKLFF